Presented here are 17 T cell receptor beta chains from one specimen sequenced in a study of blood T cell repertoires in COVID-19. Some clones are missing from TCRdb's copy, which holds only in-frame ones; the method was immunoSEQ multiplex PCR. The table lists 190,000 or so clones, about 89% of them singletons. Sequencing used peripheral blood. These receptors all stem from a man aged 35 to 55 with acute or convalescent COVID-19.

The gene calls are TRBV7-9 and TRBJ2-5; D possibly corresponds to TRBD2 (7 bases). The CDR3 has 15 amino acids. V was trimmed by 1 base and J by 4 bases, leaving 13 bases between them. The germline V gene has CDR1 SEHNR and CDR2 FQNEAQ (reference sequence). The CDR3 reads CASSLEGGPRETQYF. The CDR3 nucleotides are TGTGCCAGCAGCTTAGAGGGGGGGCCACGAGAGACCCAGTACTTC.

V is TRBV5-1 and J is TRBJ1-1; 7 positions match TRBD1. J lost 4 bases, V lost 4 bases, and 10 bases had no gene match. Germline V lookup: CDR1 SGHRS, CDR2 YFSETQ. This CDR3 comprises 15 residues. The CDR3 here is CASSTTGKGGTEAFF. The DNA of the CDR3 is TGCGCCAGCAGCACGACAGGGAAGGGTGGCACTGAAGCTTTCTTT. Filled out from reference TRBV5-1 and TRBJ1-1, the complete variable domain reads KAGVTQTPRYLIKTRGQQVTLSCSPISGHRSVSWYQQTPGQGLQFLFEYFSETQRNKGNFPGRFSGRQFSNSRSEMNVSTLELGDSALYLCASSTTGKGGTEAFFGQGTRLTVV.

The chain combines TRBV11-2 with TRBJ2-4; no clear D gene. Germline assignment: CDR1 SGHAT and CDR2 FQNNGV. The CDR3 consists of 12 residues. V was clipped by 4 bases and J by 7 bases, with 8 bases between them. The chain's CDR3 is CASSSLDNIQYF. CDR3 bases: TGTGCCAGCAGCTCACTCGATAACATTCAGTACTTC.

This chain links TRBV4-1 with TRBJ2-3; the D gene is possibly TRBD2 (7 bases). This CDR3 has 14 residues. The germline V gene encodes CDR1 MGHRA and CDR2 YSYEKL. V was shortened by 5 bases and J by 1 base, with 10 bases between the two germline ends. The CDR3 region is CASSNGGRTDTQYF. CDR3 nucleotides: TGCGCCAGCAGCAACGGGGGGCGCACAGATACGCAGTATTTT.

The table lists this clone with a few counts. This chain joins TRBV5-1 and TRBJ2-7, with 9 nucleotides matching TRBD2. Germline CDR1 reads SGHRS; CDR2 reads YFSETQ. This CDR3 has 15 amino acids. J lost 5 bases, V lost 0 bases, and 6 bases had no gene match. CDR3: CASSLVLAGTDEQYF. In DNA, the CDR3 is TGCGCCAGCAGCTTGGTCCTAGCGGGAACTGACGAGCAGTACTTC.

The chain employs TRBV5-1 and TRBJ1-2; a weak D match, TRBD1 (6 bases). Trimming stripped 3 bases from V and 4 bases from J, with 13 bases between. The CDR3 runs 14 residues. Germline assignment: CDR1 SGHRS and CDR2 YFSETQ. This CDR3 reads CASSSDRPSYGYTF. CDR3 nucleotide sequence: TGCGCCAGCAGCTCGGACAGACCTTCCTATGGCTACACCTTC. Based on the CDR3 plus reference TRBV5-1 and TRBJ1-2, the full variable domain is KAGVTQTPRYLIKTRGQQVTLSCSPISGHRSVSWYQQTPGQGLQFLFEYFSETQRNKGNFPGRFSGRQFSNSRSEMNVSTLELGDSALYLCASSSDRPSYGYTFGSGTRLTVV.

The sample holds a few counts of this clone. The chain carries TRBV7-8 and TRBJ2-7; 10 nucleotides align to TRBD1. With V trimmed by 7 bases and J by 2 bases, 2 bases remained unmatched. Germline CDR1 is SGHVS and CDR2 is FQNEAQ. CDR3 length: 13 amino acids. The CDR3 nucleotides are TGTGCCAGCAAGGACAGGGGGACCTACGAGCAGTACTTC. As protein: CASKDRGTYEQYF.

The gene calls are TRBV18 and TRBJ2-6; 8 nucleotides line up with TRBD1. This CDR3 spans 17 amino acids. The germline V gene has CDR1 KGHSH and CDR2 LQKENI. V was pared by 1 base and J by 2 bases, with 4 bases of the junction left unmatched. As DNA, the CDR3 is TGTGCCAGCTCACCACAACGGACAGGGACTGGGGCCAACGTCCTGACTTTC. This codes for CASSPQRTGTGANVLTF.

This clone was seen just once. The V gene is TRBV10-3, the J gene TRBJ1-5; D unresolved. CDR1 is ENHRY and CDR2 is SYGVKD in the germline V gene. The CDR3 extends over 14 amino acids. The V end lost 4 bases, the J end lost 3 bases, and 10 bases lay between the germline ends. The CDR3 coding sequence is TGTGCCATCAGTGCGGGCGGGAACAATCAGCCCCAGCATTTT. This translates into CAISAGGNNQPQHF.

This chain uses TRBV5-5 with TRBJ2-2, with 7 bases that match TRBD1. The CDR3 covers 17 residues. Germline V gives CDR1 SGHKS, CDR2 YYEKEE (reference sequence). The V gene end was trimmed by 6 bases and the J gene end by 0 bases; junction bases not matched to a gene: 11. In DNA, the CDR3 is TGTGCCAGCACCACAGGGACAGCCATCGCGAACACCGGGGAGCTGTTTTTT. Its translation: CASTTGTAIANTGELFF.

There are a few counts of this clone. V is TRBV5-1 and J is TRBJ1-1; D is unclear. V was clipped by 0 bases and J by 0 bases, with 6 bases between them. CDR3 size: 14 residues. CDR1 and CDR2 (germline): SGHRS, YFSETQ. The CDR3 sequence is CASSLASVNTEAFF. The DNA for the CDR3 is TGCGCCAGCAGCTTGGCTTCGGTGAACACTGAAGCTTTCTTT.

The chain recombines TRBV6-5 with TRBJ2-7, with D hard to call. In germline, CDR1 is MNHEY, CDR2 SVGAGI. This CDR3 is 14 amino acids long. V dropped 0 bases and J dropped 0 bases, with 6 bases sitting between them. The CDR3 reads CASSYSQSSYEQYF. The CDR3, as DNA: TGTGCCAGCAGTTACTCACAGAGCTCCTACGAGCAGTACTTC.

The chain couples TRBV24-1 to TRBJ1-2; 7 bases match TRBD1. CDR1 is KGHDR, CDR2 SFDVKD, per germline. The CDR3 covers 14 residues. J gave up 8 bases and V 4 bases, and 9 bases lay outside the gene matches. The CDR3 spells CATSEQGQRDGYTF. The CDR3 DNA follows: TGTGCCACCAGTGAGCAGGGACAGAGAGACGGCTACACCTTC.

The chain has TRBV7-2 and TRBJ2-7, with 11 bases matching TRBD2. The CDR3 spans 16 residues. CDR1 is SGHTA and CDR2 is FQGNSA in the germline V gene. Losses at the gene ends were 8 bases for V and 4 bases for J; bases not matched to a gene: 13. CDR3 nucleotides: TGTGCCAGCGGCCCTCTAGCGGGGGGCCTTCTTTACGAGCAGTACTTC. Residues: CASGPLAGGLLYEQYF.

CDR3 sequence: CASRIHGQITGELFF. The CDR3 bases are TGTGCCAGCAGGATACATGGACAGATCACCGGGGAGCTGTTTTTT. The chain carries TRBV2 and TRBJ2-2; D perhaps matches TRBD1 (6 bases). Germline V gene data show CDR1 as SNHLY and CDR2 as FYNNEI. The CDR3 loop spans 15 amino acids. V lost 6 bases, J lost 4 bases, and 15 bases lay in between.

This rearrangement joins TRBV7-9 to TRBJ1-4; TRBD1 matches at 10 bases. The trim removed 4 bases at V and 5 bases at J, leaving 7 bases unmatched. The CDR3 has 16 residues. CDR1 and CDR2 from the germline V gene are SEHNR and FQNEAQ (reference sequence). The CDR3: CASSSAPGQGNEKLFF. The CDR3 region has the DNA TGTGCCAGCAGCTCGGCCCCGGGACAGGGGAATGAAAAACTGTTTTTT.

The chain couples TRBV30 to TRBJ1-5; D unclear. Germline loops: CDR1 GTSNPN, CDR2 SVGIG (reference sequence). The V end was cut by 0 bases, the J end by 2 bases, with 11 bases between. The CDR3 totals 15 residues. The CDR3 nucleotides are TGTGCCTGGAGTGTATCGGTCGGTGGCAATCAGCCCCAGCATTTT. It translates to CAWSVSVGGNQPQHF.